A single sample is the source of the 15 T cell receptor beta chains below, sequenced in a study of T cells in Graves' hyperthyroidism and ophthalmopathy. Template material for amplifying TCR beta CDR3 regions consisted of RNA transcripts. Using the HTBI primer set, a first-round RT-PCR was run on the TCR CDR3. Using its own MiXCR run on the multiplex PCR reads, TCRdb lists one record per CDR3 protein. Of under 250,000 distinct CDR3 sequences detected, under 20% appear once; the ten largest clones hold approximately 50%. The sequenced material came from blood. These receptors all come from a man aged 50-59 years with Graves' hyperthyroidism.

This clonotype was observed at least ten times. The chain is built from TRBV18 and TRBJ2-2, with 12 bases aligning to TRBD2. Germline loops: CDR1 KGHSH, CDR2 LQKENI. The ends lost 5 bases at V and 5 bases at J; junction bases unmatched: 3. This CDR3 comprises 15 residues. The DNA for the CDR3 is TGTGCCAGCTCATACGGGACTAGCGGGACCGGGGAGCTGTTTTTT. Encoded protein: CASSYGTSGTGELFF.

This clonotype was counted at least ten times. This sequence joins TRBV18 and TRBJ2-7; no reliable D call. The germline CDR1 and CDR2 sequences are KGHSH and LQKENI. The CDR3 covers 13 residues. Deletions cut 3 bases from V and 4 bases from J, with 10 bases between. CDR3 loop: CASSPLLSYEQYF. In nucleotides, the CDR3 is TGTGCCAGCTCACCCCTCCTTTCTTACGAGCAGTACTTC.

For the CDR3, the DNA is TGTGCCAGCAGTGTGTGGGGGGGCCAAGAGACCCAGTACTTC. This sequence encodes CASSVWGGQETQYF. V is TRBV25-1 and J is TRBJ2-5, with 7 nucleotides matching TRBD2. In germline, CDR1 is MGHDK, CDR2 SYGVNS. After removal of 4 bases from V and 1 base from J, the junction contained 3 bases not matched to a gene. The CDR3 consists of 14 residues.

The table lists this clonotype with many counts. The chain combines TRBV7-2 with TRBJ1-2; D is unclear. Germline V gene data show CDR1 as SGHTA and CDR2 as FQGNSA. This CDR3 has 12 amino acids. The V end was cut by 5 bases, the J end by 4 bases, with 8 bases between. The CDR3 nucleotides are TGTGCCAGCAGCCCCGGTCTCTATGGCTACACCTTC. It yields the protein CASSPGLYGYTF.

This CDR3 reads CASGGRGRETQYF. Written as DNA, the CDR3 is TGTGCCAGCGGGGGCAGGGGGCGGGAGACCCAGTACTTC. V usage is TRBV11-1 and J usage is TRBJ2-5, with 8 bases fitting TRBD1. Germline assignment: CDR1 SGHAT and CDR2 FQDESV (reference sequence). The CDR3 covers 13 residues. J gave up 5 bases and V 8 bases, and 7 bases lay outside the gene matches. Variable domain in full (rest from reference TRBV11-1 and TRBJ2-5): EAEVAQSPRYKITEKSQAVAFWCDPISGHATLYWYRQILGQGPELLVQFQDESVVDDSQLPKDRFSAERLKGVDSTLKIQPAELGDSAMYLCASGGRGRETQYFGPGTRLLVL.

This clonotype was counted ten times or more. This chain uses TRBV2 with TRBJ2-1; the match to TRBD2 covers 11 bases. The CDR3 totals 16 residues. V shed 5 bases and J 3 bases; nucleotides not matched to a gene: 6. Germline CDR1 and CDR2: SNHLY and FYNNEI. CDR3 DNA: TGTGCCAGCAGTCCTTCGACTAGCGGGATCTACAATGAGCAGTTCTTC. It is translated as CASSPSTSGIYNEQFF. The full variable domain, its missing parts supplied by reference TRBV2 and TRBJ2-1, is EPEVTQTPSHQVTQMGQEVILRCVPISNHLYFYWYRQILGQKVEFLVSFYNNEISEKSEIFDDQFSVERPDGSNFTLKIRSTKLEDSAMYFCASSPSTSGIYNEQFFGPGTRLTVL.

The CDR3 reads CASSPRFNYEQYF. The CDR3 DNA follows: TGCGCCAGCAGCCCCCGATTCAACTACGAGCAGTACTTC. J is TRBJ2-7 and V is TRBV4-1; D gene ambiguous. Trimming removed 4 bases at V and 3 bases at J, with 10 bases between. In germline, CDR1 is MGHRA, CDR2 YSYEKL. This CDR3 region has 13 residues.

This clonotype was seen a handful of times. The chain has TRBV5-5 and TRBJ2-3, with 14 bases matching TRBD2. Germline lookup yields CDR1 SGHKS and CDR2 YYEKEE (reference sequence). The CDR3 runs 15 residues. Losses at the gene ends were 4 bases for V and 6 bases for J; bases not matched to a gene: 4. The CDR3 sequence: CASSGTSGSGDTQYF. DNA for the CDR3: TGTGCCAGCAGCGGGACTAGCGGGAGTGGCGATACGCAGTATTTT.

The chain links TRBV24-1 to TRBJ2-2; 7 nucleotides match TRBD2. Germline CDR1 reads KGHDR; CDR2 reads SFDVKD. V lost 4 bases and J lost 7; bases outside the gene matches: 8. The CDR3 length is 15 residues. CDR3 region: CATSDPGTIGGELFF. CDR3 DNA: TGTGCCACCAGTGACCCCGGGACTATAGGCGGGGAGCTGTTTTTT.

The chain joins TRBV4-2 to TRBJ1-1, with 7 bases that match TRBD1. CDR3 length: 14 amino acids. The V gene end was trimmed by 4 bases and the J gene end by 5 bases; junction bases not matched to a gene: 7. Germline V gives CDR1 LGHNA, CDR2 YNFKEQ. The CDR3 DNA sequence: TGTGCCAGCAGCCCACGGCCAGGGGGGACTGAAGCTTTCTTT. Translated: CASSPRPGGTEAFF.

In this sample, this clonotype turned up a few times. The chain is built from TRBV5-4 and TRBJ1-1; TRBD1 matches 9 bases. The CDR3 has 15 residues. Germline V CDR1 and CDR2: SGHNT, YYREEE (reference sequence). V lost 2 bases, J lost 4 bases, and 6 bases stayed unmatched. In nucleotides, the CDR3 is TGTGCCAGCAGCTTTCGGACAGGGGCTGGCACTGAAGCTTTCTTT. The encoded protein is CASSFRTGAGTEAFF. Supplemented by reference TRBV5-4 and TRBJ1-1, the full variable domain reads ETGVTQSPTHLIKTRGQQVTLRCSSQSGHNTVSWYQQALGQGPQFIFQYYREEENGRGNFPPRFSGLQFPNYSSELNVNALELDDSALYLCASSFRTGAGTEAFFGQGTRLTVV.

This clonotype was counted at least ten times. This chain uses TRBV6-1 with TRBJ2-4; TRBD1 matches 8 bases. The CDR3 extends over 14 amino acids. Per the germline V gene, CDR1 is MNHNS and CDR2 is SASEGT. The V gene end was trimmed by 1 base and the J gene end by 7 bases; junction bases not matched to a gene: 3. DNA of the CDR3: TGTGCCAGCAGTGAAGGACAGGGGTGGAACATTCAGTACTTC. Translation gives CASSEGQGWNIQYF.

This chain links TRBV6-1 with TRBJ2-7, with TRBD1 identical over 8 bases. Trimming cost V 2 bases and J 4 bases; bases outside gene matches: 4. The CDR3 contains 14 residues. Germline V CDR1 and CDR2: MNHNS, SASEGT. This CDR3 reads CASSEPGQGYEQYF. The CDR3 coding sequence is TGTGCCAGCAGTGAACCAGGACAGGGATACGAGCAGTACTTC.

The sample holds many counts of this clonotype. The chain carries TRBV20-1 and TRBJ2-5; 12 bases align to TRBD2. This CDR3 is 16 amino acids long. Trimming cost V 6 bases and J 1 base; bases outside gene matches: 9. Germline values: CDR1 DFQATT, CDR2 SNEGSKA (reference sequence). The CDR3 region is CSAPTGLAGFQETQYF. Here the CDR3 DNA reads TGCAGTGCCCCCACGGGACTAGCGGGCTTCCAAGAGACCCAGTACTTC.

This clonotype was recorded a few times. The CDR3 is CATSDPRTGNAEAFF. CDR3 nucleotides: TGTGCCACCAGTGACCCACGGACAGGGAATGCTGAAGCTTTCTTT. The V and J genes are TRBV24-1 and TRBJ1-1; 8 bases agree with TRBD1. Germline V gene data show CDR1 as KGHDR and CDR2 as SFDVKD. V dropped 4 bases and J dropped 6; count of bases not matched to a gene: 9. This CDR3 has 15 residues.